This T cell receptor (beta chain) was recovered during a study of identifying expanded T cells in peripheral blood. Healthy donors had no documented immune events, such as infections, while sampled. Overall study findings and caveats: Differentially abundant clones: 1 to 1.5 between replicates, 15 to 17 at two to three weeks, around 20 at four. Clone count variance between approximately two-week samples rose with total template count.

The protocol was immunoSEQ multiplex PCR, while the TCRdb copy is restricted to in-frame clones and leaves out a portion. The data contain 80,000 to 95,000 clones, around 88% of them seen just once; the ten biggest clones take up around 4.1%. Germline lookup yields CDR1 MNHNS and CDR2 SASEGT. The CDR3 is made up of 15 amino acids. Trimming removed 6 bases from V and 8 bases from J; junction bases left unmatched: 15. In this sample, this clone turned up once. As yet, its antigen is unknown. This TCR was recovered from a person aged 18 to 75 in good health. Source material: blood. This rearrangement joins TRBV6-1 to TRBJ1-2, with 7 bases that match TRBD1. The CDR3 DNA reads TGTGCCAGCAGCCTAACATTCCGGGACAGCCACGGCTACACCTTC. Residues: CASSLTFRDSHGYTF.